This entry concerns a single TCR beta chain. Germline assignment: CDR1 MNHNS and CDR2 SASEGT. V was clipped by 2 bases and J by 8 bases, with 15 bases between them. This CDR3 is built from 15 residues. Authors' data handling: Amplified reference gene primers provided the basis for estimating nucleated cell counts. Sequencing used immunoSEQ multiplex PCR; TCRdb keeps in-frame clones, though not all of them. V and J calls and clone size are copied from that table; D and trimming were computed from the DNA. The sample has around 260,000 clones; roughly 87% are singletons. This sample was taken from a study of blood T cell repertoires in COVID-19. Across the whole study: Acute-phase and convalescent COVID-19 samples originated in the United States, Italy and Spain. In each case, the material was cDNA or gDNA derived from T cells, B-cell-depleted T cells, or PBMCs.

The chain couples TRBV6-1 to TRBJ2-2; D is perhaps TRBD1 (6 bases). Input material: peripheral blood. The source is a human donor in a cohort sampled during active COVID-19. The CDR3 region is CASSELGGQSGELFF. The CDR3 DNA sequence: TGTGCCAGCAGTGAATTAGGGGGTCAGTCAGGGGAGCTGTTTTTT.